This TCR beta chain was captured by sequencing in a study of neurological immune-mediated disorders. About the research overall: Multiple sclerosis patients numbered roughly 34, of whom about 31 were relapsing-remitting and 3 secondary progressive.

Germline V lookup: CDR1 SGHKS, CDR2 YYEKEE (reference sequence). Germline trimming cut 2 bases from V and 6 bases from J; bases unmatched to any gene: 4. CDR3 length: 13 amino acids. TCRdb re-derived calls from the 5' RACE reads in MiXCR, one entry per CDR3 protein. The repertoire holds approximately 90,000 distinct CDR3 sequences, with around 3.3% as singletons. Study-wide results and limits: None of the CDR3 amino acid sequences in expanded clones turned up in more than one subject, which points to private repertoires in all groups. Phylogenetic grouping put 18 of 34 multiple sclerosis patients' repertoires into one related-CDR3 cluster, a possible signature.

The unsorted libraries were produced from 2 million PBMCs held at -80 C. This clonotype has at least ten counts. The target antigen is unknown. The receptor was isolated from a woman younger than 35 with multiple sclerosis. The sequencing sample was made of PBMCs. This chain links TRBV5-5 with TRBJ1-2, with TRBD1 matching over 7 bases. This chain's CDR3 is CASSFTGEHGYTF. CDR3 in DNA: TGTGCCAGCAGCTTCACAGGGGAACATGGCTACACCTTC.